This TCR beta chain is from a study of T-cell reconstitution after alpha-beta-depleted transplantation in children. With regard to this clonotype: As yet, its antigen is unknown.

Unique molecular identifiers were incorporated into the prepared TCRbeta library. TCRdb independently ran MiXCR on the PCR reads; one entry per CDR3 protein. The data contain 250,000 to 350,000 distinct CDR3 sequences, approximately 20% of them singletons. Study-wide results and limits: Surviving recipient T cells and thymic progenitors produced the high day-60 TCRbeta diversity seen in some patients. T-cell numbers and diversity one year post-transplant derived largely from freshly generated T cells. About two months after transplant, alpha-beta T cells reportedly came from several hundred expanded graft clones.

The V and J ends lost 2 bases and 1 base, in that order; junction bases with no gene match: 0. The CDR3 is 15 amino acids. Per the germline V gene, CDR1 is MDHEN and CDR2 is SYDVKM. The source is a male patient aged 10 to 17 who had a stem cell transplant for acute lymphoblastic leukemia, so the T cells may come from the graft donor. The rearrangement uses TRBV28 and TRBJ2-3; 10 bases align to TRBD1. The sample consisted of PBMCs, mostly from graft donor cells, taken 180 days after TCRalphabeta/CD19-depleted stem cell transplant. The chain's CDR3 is CASSLGTGGTDTQYF. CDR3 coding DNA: TGTGCCAGCAGTTTAGGGACAGGGGGCACAGATACGCAGTATTTT.